This entry concerns a single TCR beta chain. These data originate in a study of T cells after somatic rescue of genetic block. Only in-frame clones appear in the TCRdb table, and some are missing; sequencing was by immunoSEQ multiplex PCR. The table records 9,500 to 15,000 clones, around 70% of them present only once. Sequences were obtained from peripheral blood mononuclear cells (PBMCs). The source is a boy between 10 and 17 years old.

CDR3 sequence (DNA): TGTGCCAGCAGCCCAGGACTAGCCTACGAGCAGTACTTC. It is translated as CASSPGLAYEQYF. The chain carries TRBV11-1 and TRBJ2-5; 7 nucleotides agree with TRBD2. The DNA matches TRBJ2-7 better at its end, which makes the J call doubtful. The CDR3 totals 13 residues. Germline V gene sequence: CDR1 SGHAT, CDR2 FQDESV (reference sequence).